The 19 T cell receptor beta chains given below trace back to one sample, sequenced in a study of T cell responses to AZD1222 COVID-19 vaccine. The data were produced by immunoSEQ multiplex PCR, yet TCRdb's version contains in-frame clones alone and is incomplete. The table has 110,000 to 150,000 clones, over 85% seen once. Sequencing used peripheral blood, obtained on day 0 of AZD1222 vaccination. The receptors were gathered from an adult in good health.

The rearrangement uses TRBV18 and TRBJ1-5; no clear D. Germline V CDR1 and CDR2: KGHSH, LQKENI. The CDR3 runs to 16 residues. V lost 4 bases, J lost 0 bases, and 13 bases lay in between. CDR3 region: CASSLVRADSNQPQHF. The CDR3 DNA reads TGTGCCAGCTCACTGGTACGGGCCGATAGCAATCAGCCCCAGCATTTT.

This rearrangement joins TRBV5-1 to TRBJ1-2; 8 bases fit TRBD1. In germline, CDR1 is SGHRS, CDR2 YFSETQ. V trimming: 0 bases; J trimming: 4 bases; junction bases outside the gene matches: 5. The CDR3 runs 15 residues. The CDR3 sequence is CASSLGPGTGYGYTF. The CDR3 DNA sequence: TGCGCCAGCAGCTTGGGCCCAGGGACAGGCTATGGCTACACCTTC.

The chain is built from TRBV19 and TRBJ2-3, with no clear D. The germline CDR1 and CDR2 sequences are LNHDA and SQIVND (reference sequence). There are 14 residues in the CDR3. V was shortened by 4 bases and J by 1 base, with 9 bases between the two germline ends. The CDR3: CASSNVPGTDTQYF. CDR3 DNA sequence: TGTGCCAGTAGTAACGTACCTGGCACAGATACGCAGTATTTT.

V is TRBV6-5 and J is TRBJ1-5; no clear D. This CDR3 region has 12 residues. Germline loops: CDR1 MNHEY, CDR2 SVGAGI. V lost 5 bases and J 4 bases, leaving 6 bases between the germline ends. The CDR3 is CASSRPNQPQHF. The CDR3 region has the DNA TGTGCCAGCAGTCGACCTAATCAGCCCCAGCATTTT.

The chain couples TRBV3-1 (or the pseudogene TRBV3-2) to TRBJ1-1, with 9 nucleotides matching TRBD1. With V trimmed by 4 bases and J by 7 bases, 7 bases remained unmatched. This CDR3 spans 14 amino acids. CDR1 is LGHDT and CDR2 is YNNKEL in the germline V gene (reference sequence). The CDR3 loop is CASSPRTGDLEAFF. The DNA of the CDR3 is TGTGCCAGCAGCCCCCGGACAGGGGATCTTGAAGCTTTCTTT.

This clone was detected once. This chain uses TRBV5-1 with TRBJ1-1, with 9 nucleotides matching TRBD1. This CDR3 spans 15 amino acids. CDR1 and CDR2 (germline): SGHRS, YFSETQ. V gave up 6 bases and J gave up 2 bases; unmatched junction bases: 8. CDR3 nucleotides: TGCGCCAGCACAACGGGACAGGGATACAACACTGAAGCTTTCTTT. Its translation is CASTTGQGYNTEAFF.

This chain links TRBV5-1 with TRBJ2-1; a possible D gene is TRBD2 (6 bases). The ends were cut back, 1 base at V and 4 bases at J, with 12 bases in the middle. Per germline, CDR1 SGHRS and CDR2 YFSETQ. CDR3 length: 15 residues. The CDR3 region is CASSLLGGRYNEQFF. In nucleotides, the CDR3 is TGCGCCAGCAGCTTGCTGGGAGGAAGATACAATGAGCAGTTCTTC.

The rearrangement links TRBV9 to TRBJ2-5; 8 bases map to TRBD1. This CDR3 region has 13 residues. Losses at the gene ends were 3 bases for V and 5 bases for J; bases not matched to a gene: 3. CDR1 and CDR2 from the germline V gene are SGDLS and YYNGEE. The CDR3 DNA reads TGTGCCAGCAGCGCCAACAGGGGGGAGACCCAGTACTTC. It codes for CASSANRGETQYF.

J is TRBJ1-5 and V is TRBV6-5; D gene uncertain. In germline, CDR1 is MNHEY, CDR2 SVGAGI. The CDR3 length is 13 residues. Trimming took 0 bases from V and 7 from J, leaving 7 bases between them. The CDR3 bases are TGTGCCAGCAGTTACTCGGTTGAACAGCCCCAGCATTTT. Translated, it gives CASSYSVEQPQHF.

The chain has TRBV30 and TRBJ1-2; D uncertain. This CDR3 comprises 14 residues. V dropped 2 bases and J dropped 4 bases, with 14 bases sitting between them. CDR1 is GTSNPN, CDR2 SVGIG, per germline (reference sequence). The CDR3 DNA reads TGTGCCTGGAGTCCCCACCGACGGAGCTATGGCTACACCTTC. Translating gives CAWSPHRRSYGYTF.

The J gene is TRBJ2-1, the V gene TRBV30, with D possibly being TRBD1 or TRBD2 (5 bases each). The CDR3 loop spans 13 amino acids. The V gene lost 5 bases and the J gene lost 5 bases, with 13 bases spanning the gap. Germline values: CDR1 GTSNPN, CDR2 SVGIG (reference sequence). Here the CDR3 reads CAWVEGDHNEQFF. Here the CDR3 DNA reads TGTGCCTGGGTAGAAGGGGACCACAATGAGCAGTTCTTC.

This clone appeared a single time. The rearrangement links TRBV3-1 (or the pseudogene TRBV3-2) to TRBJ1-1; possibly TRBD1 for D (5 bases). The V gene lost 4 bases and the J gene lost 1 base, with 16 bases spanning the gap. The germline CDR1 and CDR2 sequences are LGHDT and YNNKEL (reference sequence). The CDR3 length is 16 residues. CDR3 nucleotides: TGTGCCAGCAGCCCAGCGCTGGCACAGGCGAACACTGAAGCTTTCTTT. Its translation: CASSPALAQANTEAFF.

CDR3 nucleotides: TGTGCCAGCAGCGTAGCAACAGGGTCTGGAAACACCATATATTTT. It is translated as CASSVATGSGNTIYF. The chain couples TRBV9 to TRBJ1-3; weak D call: TRBD1 (6 bases). V lost 0 bases and J 1 base, leaving 8 bases between the germline ends. From germline, CDR1 is SGDLS and CDR2 YYNGEE. CDR3 length equals 15 residues.

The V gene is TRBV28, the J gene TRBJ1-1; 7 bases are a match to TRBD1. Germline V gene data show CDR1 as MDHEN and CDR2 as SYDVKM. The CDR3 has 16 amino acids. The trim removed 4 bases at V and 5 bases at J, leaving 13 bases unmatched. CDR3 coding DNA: TGTGCCAGCAGTTCCTATTGGAGGGGGCGAAGAACTGAAGCTTTCTTT. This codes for CASSSYWRGRRTEAFF.

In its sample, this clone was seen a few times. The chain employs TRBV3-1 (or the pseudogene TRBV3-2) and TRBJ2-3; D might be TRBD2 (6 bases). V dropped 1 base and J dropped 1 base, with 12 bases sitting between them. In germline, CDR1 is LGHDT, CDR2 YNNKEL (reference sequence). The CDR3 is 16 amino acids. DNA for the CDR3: TGTGCCAGCAGCCAAGGGGCTAGCGAAGGCACAGATACGCAGTATTTT. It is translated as CASSQGASEGTDTQYF.

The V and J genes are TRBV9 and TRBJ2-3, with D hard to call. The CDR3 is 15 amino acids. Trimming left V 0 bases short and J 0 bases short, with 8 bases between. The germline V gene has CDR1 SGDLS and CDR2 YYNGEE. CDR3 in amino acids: CASSVDGHSTDTQYF. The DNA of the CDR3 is TGTGCCAGCAGCGTAGACGGCCATAGCACAGATACGCAGTATTTT.

The CDR3 protein is CASSYQAPYSPLHF. The CDR3 DNA reads as TGTGCCAGCAGTTACCAGGCCCCGTATTCACCCCTCCACTTT. The J gene is TRBJ1-6, the V gene TRBV6-5, with D unresolved. The CDR3 is 14 residues long. V shed 2 bases and J shed 8 bases, with 10 bases lying between them. CDR1 is MNHEY and CDR2 is SVGAGI in the germline V gene.

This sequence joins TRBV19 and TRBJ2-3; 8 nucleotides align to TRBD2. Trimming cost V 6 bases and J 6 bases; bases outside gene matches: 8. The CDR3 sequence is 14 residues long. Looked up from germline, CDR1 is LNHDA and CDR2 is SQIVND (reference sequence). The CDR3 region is CASRASGSRDTQYF. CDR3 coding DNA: TGTGCCAGTAGGGCGAGCGGGAGTCGGGATACGCAGTATTTT.

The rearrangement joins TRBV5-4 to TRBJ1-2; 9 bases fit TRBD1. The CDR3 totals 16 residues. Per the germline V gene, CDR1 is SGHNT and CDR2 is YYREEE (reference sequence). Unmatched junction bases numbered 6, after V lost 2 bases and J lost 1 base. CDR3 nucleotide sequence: TGTGCCAGCAGCTTAATCGCGGGACAGGGTAACTATGGCTACACCTTC. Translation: CASSLIAGQGNYGYTF.